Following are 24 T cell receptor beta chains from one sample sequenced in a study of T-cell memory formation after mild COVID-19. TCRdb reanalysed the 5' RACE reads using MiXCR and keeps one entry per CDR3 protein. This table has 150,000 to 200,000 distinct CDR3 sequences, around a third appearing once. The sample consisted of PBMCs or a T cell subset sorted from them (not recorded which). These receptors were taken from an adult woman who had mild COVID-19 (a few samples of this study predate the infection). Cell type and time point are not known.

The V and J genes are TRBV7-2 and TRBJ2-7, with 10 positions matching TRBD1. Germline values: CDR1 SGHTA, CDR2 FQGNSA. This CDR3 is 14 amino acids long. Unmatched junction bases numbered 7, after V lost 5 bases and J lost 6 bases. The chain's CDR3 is CASSQGQGLLEQYF. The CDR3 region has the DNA TGTGCCAGCAGCCAGGGACAGGGGTTGCTCGAGCAGTACTTC.

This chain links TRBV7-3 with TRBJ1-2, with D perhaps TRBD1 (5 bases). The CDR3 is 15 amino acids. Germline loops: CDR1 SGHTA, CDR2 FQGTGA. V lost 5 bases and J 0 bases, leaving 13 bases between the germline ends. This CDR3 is CASSIDSSSNYGYTF. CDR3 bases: TGTGCCAGCAGCATCGACAGCTCCTCTAACTATGGCTACACCTTC.

The DNA of the CDR3 is TGTGCCAGCAGTTCCTGGACAGATACCTACGAGCAGTACTTC. Protein sequence: CASSSWTDTYEQYF. The V call is TRBV25-1, the J call TRBJ2-7, with D tentatively TRBD1 (6 bases). The length of the CDR3 is 14 residues. Germline CDR1 and CDR2: MGHDK and SYGVNS. V dropped 5 bases and J dropped 2 bases, with 13 bases sitting between them.

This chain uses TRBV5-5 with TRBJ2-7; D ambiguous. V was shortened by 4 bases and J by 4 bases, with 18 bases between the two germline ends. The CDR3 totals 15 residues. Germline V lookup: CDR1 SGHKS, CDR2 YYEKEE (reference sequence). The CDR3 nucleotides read TGTGCCAGCAGCCTGCAGACCCTCGACACGTACGAGCAGTACTTC. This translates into CASSLQTLDTYEQYF. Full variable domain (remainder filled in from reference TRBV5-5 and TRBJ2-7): DAGVTQSPTHLIKTRGQQVTLRCSPISGHKSVSWYQQVLGQGPQFIFQYYEKEERGRGNFPDRFSARQFPNYSSELNVNALLLGDSALYLCASSLQTLDTYEQYFGPGTRLTVT.

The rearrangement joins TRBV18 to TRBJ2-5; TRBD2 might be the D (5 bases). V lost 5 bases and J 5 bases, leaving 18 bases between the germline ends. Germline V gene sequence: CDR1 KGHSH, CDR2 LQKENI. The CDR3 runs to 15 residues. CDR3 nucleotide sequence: TGTGCCAGCTCAGTGGACTTTGGCTTTGGGGAGACCCAGTACTTC. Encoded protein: CASSVDFGFGETQYF.

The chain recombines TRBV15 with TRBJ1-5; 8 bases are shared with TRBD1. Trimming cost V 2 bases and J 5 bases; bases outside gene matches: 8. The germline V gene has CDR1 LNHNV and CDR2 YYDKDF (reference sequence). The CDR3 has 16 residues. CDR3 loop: CATSRSGTGPYQPQHF. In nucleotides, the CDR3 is TGTGCCACCAGCAGATCAGGGACAGGTCCCTATCAGCCCCAGCATTTT.

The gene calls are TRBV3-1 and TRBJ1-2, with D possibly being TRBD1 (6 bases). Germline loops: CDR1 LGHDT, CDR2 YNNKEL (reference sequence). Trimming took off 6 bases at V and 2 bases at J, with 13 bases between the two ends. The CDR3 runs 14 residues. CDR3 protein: CASSRTAGNYGYTF. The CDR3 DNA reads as TGTGCCAGCAGTCGGACAGCGGGCAACTATGGCTACACCTTC.

The CDR3, as DNA: TGCAGCGTTGATTCGGACAGTAGCACAGATACGCAGTATTTT. Protein sequence: CSVDSDSSTDTQYF. The V gene is TRBV29-1, the J gene TRBJ2-3, with a possible D match to TRBD1 (6 bases). Germline-derived CDR1 and CDR2 are SQVTM and ANQGSEA. The CDR3 is made up of 14 amino acids. V was cut by 3 bases and J by 0 bases, with 10 bases left in between.

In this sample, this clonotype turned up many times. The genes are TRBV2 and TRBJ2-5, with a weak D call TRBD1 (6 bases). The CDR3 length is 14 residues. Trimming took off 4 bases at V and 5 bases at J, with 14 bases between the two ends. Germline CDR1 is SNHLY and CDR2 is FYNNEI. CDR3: CASSVWGQEETQYF. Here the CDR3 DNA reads TGTGCCAGCAGTGTCTGGGGGCAGGAGGAGACCCAGTACTTC.

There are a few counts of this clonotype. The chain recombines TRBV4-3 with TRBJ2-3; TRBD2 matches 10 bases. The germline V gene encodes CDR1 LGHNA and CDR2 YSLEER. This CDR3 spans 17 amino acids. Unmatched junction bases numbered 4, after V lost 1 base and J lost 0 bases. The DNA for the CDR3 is TGCGCCAGCAGCCAAGTCCAGACTAGCGGGAGCACAGATACGCAGTATTTT. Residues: CASSQVQTSGSTDTQYF.

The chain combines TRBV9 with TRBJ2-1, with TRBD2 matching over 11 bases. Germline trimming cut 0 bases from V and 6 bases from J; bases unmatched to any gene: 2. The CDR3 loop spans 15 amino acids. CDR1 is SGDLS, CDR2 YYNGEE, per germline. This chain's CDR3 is CASSVASGGLNEQFF. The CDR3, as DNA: TGTGCCAGCAGCGTAGCTAGCGGGGGGCTCAATGAGCAGTTCTTC.

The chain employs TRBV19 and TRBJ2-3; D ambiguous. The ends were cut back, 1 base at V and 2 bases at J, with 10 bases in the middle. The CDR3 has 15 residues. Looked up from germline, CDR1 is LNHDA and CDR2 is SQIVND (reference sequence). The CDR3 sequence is CASSIGLLHTDTQYF. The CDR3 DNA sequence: TGTGCCAGTAGTATAGGCCTACTTCACACAGATACGCAGTATTTT.

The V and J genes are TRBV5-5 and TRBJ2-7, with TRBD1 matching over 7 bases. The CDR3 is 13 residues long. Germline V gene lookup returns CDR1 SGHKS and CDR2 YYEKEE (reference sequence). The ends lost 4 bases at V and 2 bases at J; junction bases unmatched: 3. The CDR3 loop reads CASSRGQAYEQYF. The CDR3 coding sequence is TGTGCCAGCAGCCGAGGACAGGCCTACGAGCAGTACTTC.

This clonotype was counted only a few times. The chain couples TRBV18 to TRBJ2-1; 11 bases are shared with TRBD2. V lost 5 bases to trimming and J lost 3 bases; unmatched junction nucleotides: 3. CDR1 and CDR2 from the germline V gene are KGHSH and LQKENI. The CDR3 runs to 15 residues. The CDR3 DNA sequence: TGTGCCAGCTCAGCACTAGCGGGGGACTACAATGAGCAGTTCTTC. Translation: CASSALAGDYNEQFF.

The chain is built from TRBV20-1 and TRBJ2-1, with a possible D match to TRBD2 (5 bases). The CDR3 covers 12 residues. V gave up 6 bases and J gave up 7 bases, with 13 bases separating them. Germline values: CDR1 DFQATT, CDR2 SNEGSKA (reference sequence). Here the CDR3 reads CSARIASNEQFF. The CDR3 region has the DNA TGCAGTGCCAGAATAGCGTCGAATGAGCAGTTCTTC.

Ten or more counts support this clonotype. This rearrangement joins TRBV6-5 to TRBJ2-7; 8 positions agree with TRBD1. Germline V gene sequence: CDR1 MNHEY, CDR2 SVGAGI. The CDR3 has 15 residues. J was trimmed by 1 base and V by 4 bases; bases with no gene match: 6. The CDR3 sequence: CASSSTGTGSYEQYF. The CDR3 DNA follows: TGTGCCAGCAGTTCCACCGGGACAGGATCCTACGAGCAGTACTTC.

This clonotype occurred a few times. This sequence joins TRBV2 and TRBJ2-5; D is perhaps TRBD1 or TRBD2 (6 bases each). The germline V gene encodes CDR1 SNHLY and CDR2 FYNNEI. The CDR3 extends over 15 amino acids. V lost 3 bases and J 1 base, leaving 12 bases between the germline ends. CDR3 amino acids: CASSEGGVFQETQYF. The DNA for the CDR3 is TGTGCCAGCAGTGAGGGGGGCGTGTTCCAAGAGACCCAGTACTTC.

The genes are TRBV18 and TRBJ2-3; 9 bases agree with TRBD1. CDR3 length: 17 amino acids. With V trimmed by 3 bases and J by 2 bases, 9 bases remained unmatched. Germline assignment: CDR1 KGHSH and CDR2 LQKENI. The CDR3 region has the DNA TGTGCCAGCTCACCGATATCGGGACAGGGCGCCACAGATACGCAGTATTTT. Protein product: CASSPISGQGATDTQYF.

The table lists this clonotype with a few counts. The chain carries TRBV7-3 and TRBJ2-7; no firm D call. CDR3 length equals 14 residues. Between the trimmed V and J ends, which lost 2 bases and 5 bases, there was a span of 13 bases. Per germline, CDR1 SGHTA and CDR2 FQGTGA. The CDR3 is CASSLPNISNEQYF. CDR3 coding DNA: TGTGCCAGCAGCTTACCCAATATAAGCAACGAGCAGTACTTC.

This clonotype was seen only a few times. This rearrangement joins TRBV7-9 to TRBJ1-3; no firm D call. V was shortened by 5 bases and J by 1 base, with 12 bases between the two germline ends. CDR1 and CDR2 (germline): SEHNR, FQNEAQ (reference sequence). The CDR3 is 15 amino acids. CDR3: CASSPPGQSGNTIYF. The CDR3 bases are TGTGCCAGCAGCCCCCCCGGGCAATCTGGAAACACCATATATTTT.

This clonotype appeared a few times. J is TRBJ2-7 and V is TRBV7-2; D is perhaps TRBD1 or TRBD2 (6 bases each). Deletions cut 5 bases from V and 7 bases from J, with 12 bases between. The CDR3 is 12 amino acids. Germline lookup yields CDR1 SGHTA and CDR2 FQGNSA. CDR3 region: CASSRERGEQYF. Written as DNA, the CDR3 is TGTGCCAGCAGCCGGGAGAGGGGGGAGCAGTACTTC.

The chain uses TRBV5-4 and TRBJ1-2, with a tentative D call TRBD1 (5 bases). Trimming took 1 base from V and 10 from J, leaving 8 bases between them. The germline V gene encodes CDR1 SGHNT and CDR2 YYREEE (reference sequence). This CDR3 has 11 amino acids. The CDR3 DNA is TGTGCCAGCAGCTTGACAGGAGCCTACACCTTC. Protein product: CASSLTGAYTF. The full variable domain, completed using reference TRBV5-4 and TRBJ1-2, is ETGVTQSPTHLIKTRGQQVTLRCSSQSGHNTVSWYQQALGQGPQFIFQYYREEENGRGNFPPRFSGLQFPNYSSELNVNALELDDSALYLCASSLTGAYTFGSGTRLTVV.

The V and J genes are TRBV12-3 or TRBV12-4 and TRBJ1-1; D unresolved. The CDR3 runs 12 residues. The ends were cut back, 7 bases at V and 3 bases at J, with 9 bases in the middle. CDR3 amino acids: CASKVGYTEAFF. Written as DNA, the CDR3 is TGTGCCAGCAAGGTCGGCTACACTGAAGCTTTCTTT.

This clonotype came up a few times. Here the CDR3 reads CASSSQTDIPLNTGELFF. In DNA form, the CDR3 reads TGTGCCAGCAGTTCCCAAACGGACATCCCCTTGAACACCGGGGAGCTGTTTTTT. The chain employs TRBV6-6 and TRBJ2-2; weak D call: TRBD1 (5 bases). In germline, CDR1 is MNHNY, CDR2 SVGAGI (reference sequence). Deletions cut 4 bases from V and 1 base from J, with 19 bases between. The CDR3 covers 18 residues.